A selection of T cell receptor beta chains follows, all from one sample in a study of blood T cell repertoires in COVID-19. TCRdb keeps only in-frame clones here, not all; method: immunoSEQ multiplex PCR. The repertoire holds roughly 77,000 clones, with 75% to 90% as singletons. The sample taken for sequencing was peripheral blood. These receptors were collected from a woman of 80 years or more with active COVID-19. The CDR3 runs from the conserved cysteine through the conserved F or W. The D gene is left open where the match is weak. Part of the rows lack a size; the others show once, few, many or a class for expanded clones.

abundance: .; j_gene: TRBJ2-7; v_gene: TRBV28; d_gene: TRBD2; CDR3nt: TGTGCCAGCACCCCCGGACTAGCGTATTCCTACGAGCAGTACTTC; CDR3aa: CASTPGLAYSYEQYF
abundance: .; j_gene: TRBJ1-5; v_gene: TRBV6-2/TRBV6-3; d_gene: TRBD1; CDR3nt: TGTGCCAGCAGTCGAGAGGGACAGGGCGCCCCGTCCCAGCATTTT; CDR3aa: CASSREGQGAPSQHF
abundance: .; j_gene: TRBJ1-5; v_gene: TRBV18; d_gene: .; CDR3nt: TGTGCCAGCTCAGGGGACATCAATCAGCCCCAGCATTTT; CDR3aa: CASSGDINQPQHF
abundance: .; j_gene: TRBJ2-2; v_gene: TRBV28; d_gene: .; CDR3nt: TGTGCCAGCAGTTTAATCAGGGTAACCGGGGAGCTGTTTTTT; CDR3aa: CASSLIRVTGELFF
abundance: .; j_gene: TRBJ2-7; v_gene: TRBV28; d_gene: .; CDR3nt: TGTGCCAGCATCGGTAGTGTAGAATCCCGCGAGCAGTACTTC; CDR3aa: CASIGSVESREQYF
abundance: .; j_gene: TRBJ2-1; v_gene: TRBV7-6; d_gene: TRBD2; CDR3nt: TGTGCCAGCAGCTTAAGGTCTAGCGGAATCTACTCCTACAATGAGCAGTTCTTC; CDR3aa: CASSLRSSGIYSYNEQFF
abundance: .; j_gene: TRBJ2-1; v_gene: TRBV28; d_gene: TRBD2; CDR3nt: TGTGCCAGCCTATATACTAGCGGGATAAGCTCCTACAATGAGCAGTTCTTC; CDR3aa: CASLYTSGISSYNEQFF
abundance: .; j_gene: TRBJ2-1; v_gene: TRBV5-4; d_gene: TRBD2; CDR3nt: TGTGCCAGCAGCCCTGGGACTAGCGGGAGAGTTGAGTATGAGCAGTTCTTC; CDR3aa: CASSPGTSGRVEYEQFF
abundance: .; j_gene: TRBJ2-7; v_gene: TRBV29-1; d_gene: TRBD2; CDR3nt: TGCAGCGTTGAGGGACTAGCGGGAGGGGCCTACGAGCAGTACTTC; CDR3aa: CSVEGLAGGAYEQYF
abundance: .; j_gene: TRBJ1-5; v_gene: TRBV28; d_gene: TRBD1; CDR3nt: TGTGCCAGCAGTTCCGGGACAGACAATCAGCCCCAGCATTTT; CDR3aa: CASSSGTDNQPQHF
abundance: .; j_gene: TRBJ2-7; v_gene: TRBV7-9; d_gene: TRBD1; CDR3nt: TGTGCCAGCAGCCCCACTGACAGGGACCCCTCCTACGAGCAGTACTTC; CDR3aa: CASSPTDRDPSYEQYF
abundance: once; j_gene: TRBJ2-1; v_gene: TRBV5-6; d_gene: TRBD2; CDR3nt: TGTGCCAGCAGCTCCGGGAGGGTAACATACAATGAGCAGTTCTTC; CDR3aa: CASSSGRVTYNEQFF
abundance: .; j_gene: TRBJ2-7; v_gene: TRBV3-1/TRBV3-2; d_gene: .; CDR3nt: TGTGCCAGCAGCGGGACACCGACAACCTACGAGCAGTACTTC; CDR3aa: CASSGTPTTYEQYF
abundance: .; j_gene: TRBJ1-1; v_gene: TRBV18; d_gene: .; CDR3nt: TGTGCCAGCTCACTGGCGGGACGGAGTGAAGCTTTCTTT; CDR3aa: CASSLAGRSEAFF
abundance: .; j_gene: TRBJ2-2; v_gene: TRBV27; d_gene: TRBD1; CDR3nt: TGTGCCAGCAGTTTCCGAGGTGGGGACAGGGGGCCGAACACCGGGGAGCTGTTTTTT; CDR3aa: CASSFRGGDRGPNTGELFF